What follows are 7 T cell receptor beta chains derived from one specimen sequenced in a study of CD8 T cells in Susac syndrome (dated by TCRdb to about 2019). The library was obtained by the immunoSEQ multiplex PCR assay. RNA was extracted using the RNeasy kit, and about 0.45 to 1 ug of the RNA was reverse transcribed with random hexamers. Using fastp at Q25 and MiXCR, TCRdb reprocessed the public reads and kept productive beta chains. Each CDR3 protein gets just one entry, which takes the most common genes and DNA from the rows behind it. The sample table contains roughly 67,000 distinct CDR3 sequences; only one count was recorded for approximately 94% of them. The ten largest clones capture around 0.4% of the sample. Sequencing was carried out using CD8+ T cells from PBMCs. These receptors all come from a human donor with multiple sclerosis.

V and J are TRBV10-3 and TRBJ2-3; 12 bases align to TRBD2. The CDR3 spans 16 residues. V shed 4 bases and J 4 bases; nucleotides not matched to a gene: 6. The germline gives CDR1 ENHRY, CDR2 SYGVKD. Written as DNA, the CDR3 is TGTGCCATCAGTGCCCTACTAGCGGGGGGCCCAGATACGCAGTATTTT. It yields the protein CAISALLAGGPDTQYF.

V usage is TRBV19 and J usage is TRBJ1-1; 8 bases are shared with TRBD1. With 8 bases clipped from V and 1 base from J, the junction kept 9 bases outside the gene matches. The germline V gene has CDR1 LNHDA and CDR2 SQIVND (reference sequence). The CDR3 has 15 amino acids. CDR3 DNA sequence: TGTGCCAGTTTCAGGACAGGGTTTGGGAACACTGAAGCTTTCTTT. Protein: CASFRTGFGNTEAFF.

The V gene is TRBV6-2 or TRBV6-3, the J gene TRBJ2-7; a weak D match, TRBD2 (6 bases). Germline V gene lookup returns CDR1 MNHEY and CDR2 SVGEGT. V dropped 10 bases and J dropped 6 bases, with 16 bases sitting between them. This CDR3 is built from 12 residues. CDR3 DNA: TGTGCCATACGGGGGACTCAGTCCGAGCAGTACTTC. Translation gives CAIRGTQSEQYF.

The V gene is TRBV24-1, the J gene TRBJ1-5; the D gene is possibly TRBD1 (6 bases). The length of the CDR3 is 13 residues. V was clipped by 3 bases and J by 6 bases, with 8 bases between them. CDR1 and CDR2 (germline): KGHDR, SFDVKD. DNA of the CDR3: TGTGCCACCAGTGATATCAGGGGTCAGCCCCAGCATTTT. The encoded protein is CATSDIRGQPQHF.

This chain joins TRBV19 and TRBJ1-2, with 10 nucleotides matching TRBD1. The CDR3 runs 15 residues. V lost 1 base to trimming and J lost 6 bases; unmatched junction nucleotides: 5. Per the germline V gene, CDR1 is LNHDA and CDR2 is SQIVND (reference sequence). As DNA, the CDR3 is TGTGCCAGTAGTATAGGCGCCGGACAGGGGGATGGCTACACCTTC. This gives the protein CASSIGAGQGDGYTF.

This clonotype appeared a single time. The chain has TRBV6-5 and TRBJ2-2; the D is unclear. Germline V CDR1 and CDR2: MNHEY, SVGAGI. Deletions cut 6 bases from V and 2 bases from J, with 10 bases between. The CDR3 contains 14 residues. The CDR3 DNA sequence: TGTGCCAGCAGGGTCAATCCTAACACCGGGGAGCTGTTTTTT. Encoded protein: CASRVNPNTGELFF.

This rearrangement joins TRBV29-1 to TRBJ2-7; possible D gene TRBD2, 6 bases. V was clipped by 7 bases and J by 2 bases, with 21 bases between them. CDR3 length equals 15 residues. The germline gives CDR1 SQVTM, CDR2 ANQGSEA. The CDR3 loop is CSAGGHQEQTYEQYF. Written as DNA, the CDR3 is TGCAGCGCCGGGGGTCATCAGGAGCAAACCTACGAGCAGTACTTC.